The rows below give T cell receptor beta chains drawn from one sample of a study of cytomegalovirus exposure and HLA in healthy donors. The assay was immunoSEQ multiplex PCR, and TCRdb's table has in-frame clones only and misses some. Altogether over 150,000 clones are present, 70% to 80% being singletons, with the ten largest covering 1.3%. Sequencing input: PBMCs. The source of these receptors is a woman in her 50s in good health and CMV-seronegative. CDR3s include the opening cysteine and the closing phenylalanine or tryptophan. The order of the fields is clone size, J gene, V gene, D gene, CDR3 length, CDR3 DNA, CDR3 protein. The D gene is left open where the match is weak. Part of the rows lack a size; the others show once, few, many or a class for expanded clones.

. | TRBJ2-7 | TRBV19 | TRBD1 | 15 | TGTGCCAGTAGTGACCAGGGGGCACACCCCTACGAGCAGTACTTC | CASSDQGAHPYEQYF
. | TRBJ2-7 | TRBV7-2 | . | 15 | TGTGCCAGCAGAGTTGGGGGACAGGGCGGGAGGGAGCAGTACTTC | CASRVGGQGGREQYF
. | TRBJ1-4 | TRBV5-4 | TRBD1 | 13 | TGTGCCAGCAGCTCCGGGACAGGGCAGAAACTGTTTTTT | CASSSGTGQKLFF
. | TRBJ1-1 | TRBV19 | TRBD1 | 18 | TGTGCCAGTAGCAGGAATCTGGCCGTGGGGACAGGAGGGACTGAAGCTTTCTTT | CASSRNLAVGTGGTEAFF
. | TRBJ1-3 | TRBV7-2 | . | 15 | TGTGCCAGCAGCTTAGGCCGGGACACCAGGGGCACCATATATTTT | CASSLGRDTRGTIYF
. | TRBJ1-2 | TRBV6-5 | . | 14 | TGTGCCAGCAGCCCTACACTACCTCGGGGTGGCTACACCTTC | CASSPTLPRGGYTF
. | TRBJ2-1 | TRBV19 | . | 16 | TGTGCCAGTAGTAAACGGGGGACCCCGGCCTACAATGAGCAGTTCTTC | CASSKRGTPAYNEQFF
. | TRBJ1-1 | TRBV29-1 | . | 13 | TGCAGCGCCGTCGGACAGCTGAACACTGAAGCTTTCTTT | CSAVGQLNTEAFF
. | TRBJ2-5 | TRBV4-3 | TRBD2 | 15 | TGCGCCAGCAGCCAAGGGGCGGGGGGCTATGAGACCCAGTACTTC | CASSQGAGGYETQYF
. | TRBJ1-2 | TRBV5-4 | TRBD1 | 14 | TGTGCCACCCAGTGGACAGGGCCCAATGATGGCTACACCTTC | CATQWTGPNDGYTF
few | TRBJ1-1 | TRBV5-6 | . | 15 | TGTGCCAGCAGCTTGGGACAGGTCATGAACACTGAAGCTTTCTTT | CASSLGQVMNTEAFF
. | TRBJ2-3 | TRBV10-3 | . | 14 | TGTGCCATCAGTCCGGCAGGGGCGGGAGATACGCAGTATTTT | CAISPAGAGDTQYF
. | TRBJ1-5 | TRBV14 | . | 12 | TGTGCCAGCAGCCAAGAGAGTCAGCCCCAGCATTTT | CASSQESQPQHF
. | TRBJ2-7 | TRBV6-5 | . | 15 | TGTGCCAGCAGTTACGAGGGATCAGGATGGGCCGAGCAGTACTTC | CASSYEGSGWAEQYF
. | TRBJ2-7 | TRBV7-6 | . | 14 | TGTGCCAGCAGCTTAGGGGCTATCCTCTACGAGCAATACTTC | CASSLGAILYEQYF
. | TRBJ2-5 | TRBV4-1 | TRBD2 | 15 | TGCGCCAGCACATTGTCGGGGGGACCCCAAGAGACCCAGTACTTC | CASTLSGGPQETQYF
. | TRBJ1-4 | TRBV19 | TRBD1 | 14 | TGTGCCAGTAGCACAGGGGGCTTAAATGAAAAACTGTTTTTT | CASSTGGLNEKLFF
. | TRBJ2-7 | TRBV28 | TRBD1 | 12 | TGTGCCAGCGCCTTGGGACAGTACGAGCAGTACTTC | CASALGQYEQYF
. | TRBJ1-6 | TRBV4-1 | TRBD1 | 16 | TGCGCCAGCAGCCAAGCGAACAGGGGCTATAATTCACCCCTCCACTTT | CASSQANRGYNSPLHF
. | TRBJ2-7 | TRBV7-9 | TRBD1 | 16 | TGTGCCAGCAGCGGGGTGGCACAGGGGAGTGTCGAAGAGCAGTACTTC | CASSGVAQGSVEEQYF
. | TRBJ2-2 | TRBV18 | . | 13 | TGTGCCAGCTCACCGGGGGCCTCCGGGGAGCTGTTTTTT | CASSPGASGELFF
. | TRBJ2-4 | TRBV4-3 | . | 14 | TGCGCCAGCAGCTATCAACCCAGGGGGGACATTCAGTACTTC | CASSYQPRGDIQYF
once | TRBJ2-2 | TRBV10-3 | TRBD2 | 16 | TGTGCCATCAGTGGGACCGGGACTAGCGCCACCGGGGAGCTGTTTTTT | CAISGTGTSATGELFF
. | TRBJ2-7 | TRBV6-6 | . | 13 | TGTGCCAGCAGTTACTTCAGGGAGGACGAGCAGTACTTC | CASSYFREDEQYF
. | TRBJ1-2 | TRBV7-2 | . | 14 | TGTGCCAGCAGCTTAGTTAGGGGTTCCTATGGCTACACCTTC | CASSLVRGSYGYTF
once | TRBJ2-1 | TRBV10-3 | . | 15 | TGTGCCATCAGTGAGCGAACTAGCTCCTACAATGAGCAGTTCTTC | CAISERTSSYNEQFF
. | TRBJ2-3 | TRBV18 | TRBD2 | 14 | TGTGCCAGCTCACCTCCGGGACTAGCGGGTACGCAGTATTTT | CASSPPGLAGTQYF
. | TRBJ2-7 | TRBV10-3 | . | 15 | TGTGCCATCAAGTCAGGGCATGGGATATCCTACGAGCAGTACTTC | CAIKSGHGISYEQYF
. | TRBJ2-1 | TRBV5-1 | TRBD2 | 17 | TGCGCCAGCATGCTGGACCTGGGAGGGTTCGGAATCGATGAGCAGTTCTTC | CASMLDLGGFGIDEQFF
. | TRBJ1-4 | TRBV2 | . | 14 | TGTGCCAGCACCCCCAGCCGCGCGGTAGAAAAACTGTTTTTT | CASTPSRAVEKLFF
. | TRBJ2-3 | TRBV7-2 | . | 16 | TGTGCCAGCAGCTTAGCGGGACTCGGAGGTACAGATACGCAGTATTTT | CASSLAGLGGTDTQYF
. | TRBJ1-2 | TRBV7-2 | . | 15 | TGTGCCAGCAGCCCAGGCAACCGAGCAGGGTGGGGCTACACCTTC | CASSPGNRAGWGYTF
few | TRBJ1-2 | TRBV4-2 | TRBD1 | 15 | TGTGCCAGCAGCATTCGGGACAGGGCCAACTATGGCTACACCTTC | CASSIRDRANYGYTF
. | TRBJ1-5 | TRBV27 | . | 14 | TGTGCCAGCAGTTTAGAGGGGGGGAATCAGCCCCAGCATTTT | CASSLEGGNQPQHF
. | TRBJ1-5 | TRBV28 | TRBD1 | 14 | TGTGCCAGCAGAGCGACAGGGTACAATCAGCCCCAGCATTTT | CASRATGYNQPQHF
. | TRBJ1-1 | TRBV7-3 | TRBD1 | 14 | TGTGCCAGCAGCCCACAGGGGGCGGCCACTGAAGCTTTCTTT | CASSPQGAATEAFF
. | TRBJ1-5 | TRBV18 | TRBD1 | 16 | TGTGCCAGCTCACCGGGGACAGGGCCCAGCAATCAGCCCCAGCATTTT | CASSPGTGPSNQPQHF
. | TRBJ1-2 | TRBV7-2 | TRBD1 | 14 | TGTGCCAGCAGCTCTGGACAGGGGGCGCGGGGCTACACCTTC | CASSSGQGARGYTF
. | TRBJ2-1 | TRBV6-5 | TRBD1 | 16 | TGTGCCAGCAGTTACCCCCGGGACAGGGCGCCCAATGAGCAGTTCTTC | CASSYPRDRAPNEQFF
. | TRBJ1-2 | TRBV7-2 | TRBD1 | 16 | TGTGCCAGCAGCGCAGAACGACAGGGAATCAACTATGGCTACACCTTC | CASSAERQGINYGYTF
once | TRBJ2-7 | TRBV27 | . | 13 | TGTGCCAGCAGCCCAGGATCACCCTACGAGCAGTACTTC | CASSPGSPYEQYF
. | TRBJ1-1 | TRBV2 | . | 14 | TGTGCCAGCCACCTAGGTGGGGGGTCGGCTGAAGCTTTCTTT | CASHLGGGSAEAFF
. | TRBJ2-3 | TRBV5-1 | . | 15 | TGCGCCAGCAGCCCCAGCGGACCCGGCACAGATACGCAGTATTTT | CASSPSGPGTDTQYF
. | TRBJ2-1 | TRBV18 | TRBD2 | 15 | TGTGCCAGCTCCCCGGGACTAGCGGGAAGCAATGAGCAGTTCTTC | CASSPGLAGSNEQFF
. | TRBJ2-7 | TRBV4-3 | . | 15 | TGCGCCAGCAGCCCCGGAGTGCAGGGGGGCTACGAGCAGTACTTC | CASSPGVQGGYEQYF
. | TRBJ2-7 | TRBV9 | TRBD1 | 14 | TGTGCCAGCAGCCGGGGACAGGGCTCCTACGAGCAGTACTTC | CASSRGQGSYEQYF
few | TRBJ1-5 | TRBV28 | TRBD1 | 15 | TGTGCCAGCAGTAAGACAGGGACTAGCAATCAGCCCCAGCATTTT | CASSKTGTSNQPQHF
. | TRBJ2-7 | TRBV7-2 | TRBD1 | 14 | TGTGCCAGCAGCAGCAACAGGGGTGGCAACGAGCAGTACTTC | CASSSNRGGNEQYF
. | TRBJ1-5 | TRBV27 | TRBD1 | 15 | TGTGCCAGCAGGACCACAGGGGGTAGCAATCAGCCCCAGCATTTT | CASRTTGGSNQPQHF
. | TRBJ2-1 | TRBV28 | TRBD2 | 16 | TGTGCCAGCAGTTGGGGACTAGCGGGAGGTCCCAATGAGCAGTTCTTC | CASSWGLAGGPNEQFF
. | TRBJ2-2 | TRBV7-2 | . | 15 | TGTGCCAGCAGCTTCTCGGGTACGAACACCGGGGAGCTGTTTTTT | CASSFSGTNTGELFF
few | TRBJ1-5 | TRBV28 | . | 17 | TGTGCCAGCAGTTTGATGGGGCTTCGACAGGGCAATCAGCCCCAGCATTTT | CASSLMGLRQGNQPQHF
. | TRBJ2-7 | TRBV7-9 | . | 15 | TGTGCCAGCAGCTTAGTAGAGACAGAAGGCTCCGAGCAGTACTTC | CASSLVETEGSEQYF
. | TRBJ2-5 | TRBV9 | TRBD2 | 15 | TGTGCCAGCAGCTGGGGACTAGCGGGGGGTGAGACCCAGTACTTC | CASSWGLAGGETQYF
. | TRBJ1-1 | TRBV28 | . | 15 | TGTGCCAGCAGCCTCCAAAGGACGGGGAACGCTGAAGCTTTCTTT | CASSLQRTGNAEAFF
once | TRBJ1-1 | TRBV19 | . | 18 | TGTGCCAGTAGTCCAACCCGTTCCGACTCAAAGCCGAACACTGAAGCTTTCTTT | CASSPTRSDSKPNTEAFF
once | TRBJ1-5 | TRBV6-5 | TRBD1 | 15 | TGTGCCAGCAGACCCGGGACAGGGGGCTTGCAGCCCCAGCATTTT | CASRPGTGGLQPQHF
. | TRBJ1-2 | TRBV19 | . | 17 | TGTGCCAGTAGTATAGCGGGCAGGGAAAGTTTCCGCTATGGCTACACCTTC | CASSIAGRESFRYGYTF
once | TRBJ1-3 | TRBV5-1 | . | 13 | TGCGCCAGCAGCTCGGACACAGGAAACACCATATATTTT | CASSSDTGNTIYF